This T cell receptor (beta chain) was recovered during a study of early T cells in non-severe SARS-CoV-2 infection (dated by TCRdb to about 2021). Regarding the complete study: TCR sequencing used bulk RNA from unsorted whole blood, so alpha and beta chains could not be paired. Broader findings and caveats from the paper: Matching against VDJdb was skewed toward anti-spike CD8 responses, likely underestimated virus-specific expansions, and missed private and CD4 specificities.

Receptor libraries were prepared by 5' RACE. The instrument was a NextSeq 500. To correct for sequencing error and PCR bias, the TCR library protocol tagged individual cDNA molecules with unique molecular identifiers. Both TCR alpha and beta chains were sequenced, and tight co-correlation was observed between alpha and beta sequence abundances in each sample. In the authors' own workflow: Decombinator V4 was used to annotate TCR sequences for V gene, J gene and CDR3. TCRs were defined as expanded if a significant change between any two time points was detected under a Poisson model with p below 0.0001. TCR abundances were normalised to the total number of TCRs sequenced per sample and were expressed as counts per million. TRAV1-2 paired with TRAJ12, TRAJ20 or TRAJ33 defined MAIT TCRs, while TRAV10 paired with TRAJ18 defined iNKT TCRs. VDJdb, accessed 1 November 2021, was searched for CMV, EBV and SARS-CoV-2 annotated TCRs, with TCRs annotated for multiple antigens excluded. The public sequencing data were trimmed at Q25 with fastp and processed into clonotypes with MiXCR by TCRdb, which kept only in-frame beta chains. Identical CDR3 proteins give one entry, which carries the most common genes and DNA. The V and J calls come from TCRdb's annotation, not from the publication. This sample has about 79,000 distinct CDR3 sequences in its table, and around 14% of those were observed once. 6% of the sample rests with the top ten.

Taken from the germline V gene (reference sequence), the CDR1 and CDR2 loops are GTSNPN and SVGIG. From cysteine to phenylalanine, the CDR3 is 11 amino acids long. The kept DNA is CDR3 alone, 33 bases in frame from the first base. The trim is 0 bases for V and 10 bases for J, with a gap of 10 bases between the germline ends. This clonotype was picked up a small number of times. No antigen is known for it. The record has no base qualities; no much larger clone is one base away. The study was a case-control design nested within a healthcare worker cohort in London, UK, with weekly nasopharyngeal swab PCR tests and blood sampling. Healthcare workers were recruited during the week of the UK lockdown, between 23 and 31 March 2020, and followed weekly for up to roughly 15 weeks.

The clonotype originates from an adult who was a healthcare worker with PCR-confirmed SARS-CoV-2 infection or an uninfected control (not recorded which). The chain was built from TRBV30 and TRBJ2-7; TRBD2 could be the D gene, as 6 bases match. Sequenced material: whole blood. The DNA is as follows: TGTGCCTGGAGTGTACGCGGGGCCCAGTACTTC. This is translated as CAWSVRGAQYF.